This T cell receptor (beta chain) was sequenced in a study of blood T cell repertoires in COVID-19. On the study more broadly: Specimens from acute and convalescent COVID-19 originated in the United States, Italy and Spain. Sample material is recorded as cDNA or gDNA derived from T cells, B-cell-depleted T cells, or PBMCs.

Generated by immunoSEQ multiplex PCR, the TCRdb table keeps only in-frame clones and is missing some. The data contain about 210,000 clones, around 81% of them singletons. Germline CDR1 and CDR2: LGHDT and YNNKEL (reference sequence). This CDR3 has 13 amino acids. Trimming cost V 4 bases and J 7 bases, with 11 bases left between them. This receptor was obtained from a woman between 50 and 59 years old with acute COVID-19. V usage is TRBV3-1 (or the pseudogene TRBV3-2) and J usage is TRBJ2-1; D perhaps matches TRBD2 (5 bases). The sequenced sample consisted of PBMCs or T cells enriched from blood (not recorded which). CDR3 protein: CASSPRGRNEQFF. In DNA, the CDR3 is TGTGCCAGCAGCCCTCGGGGTAGGAATGAGCAGTTCTTC.